Presented here are 20 T cell receptor beta chains from one specimen sequenced in a study of OX40 agonist ivuxolimab in advanced cancers. Preparation of the library involved the immunoSEQ multiplex PCR assay. The table was pulled from immuneACCESS by TCRdb, which kept in-frame rearrangements only. Such tables lose some clones; where checked, under half of the loss comes from unresolved V genes, and the rest has no known cause. For this sample the table gives 55,000 to 90,000 clones, of which 88% were detected only once. In total, the top ten clones hold around 2.3% of the sample. The sample consisted of CD4+ or CD8+ T cells sorted from blood, taken in a trial of the OX40 agonist ivuxolimab. These receptors all stem from an adult with an advanced solid tumor such as melanoma, head and neck, liver or kidney cancer.

The chain couples TRBV15 to TRBJ1-4; TRBD1 is a possible D gene (5 bases). Germline V gene data show CDR1 as LNHNV and CDR2 as YYDKDF (reference sequence). This CDR3 spans 14 amino acids. V was clipped by 4 bases and J by 10 bases, with 16 bases between them. DNA for the CDR3: TGTGCCACCAGCACCAGCTTCCGGGACGGAAAACTGTTTTTT. Protein product: CATSTSFRDGKLFF. The whole variable domain, remainder taken from reference TRBV15 and TRBJ1-4, is DAMVIQNPRYQVTQFGKPVTLSCSQTLNHNVMYWYQQKSSQAPKLLFHYYDKDFNNEADTPDNFQSRRPNTSFCFLDIRSPGLGDTAMYLCATSTSFRDGKLFFGSGTQLSVL.

CDR3 sequence (DNA): TGTGCCAGCATTCAGGGGGCAGGCTATGGCTACACCTTC. Amino acid sequence: CASIQGAGYGYTF. The chain uses TRBV28 and TRBJ1-2, with 8 bases identical to TRBD1. Germline V gives CDR1 MDHEN, CDR2 SYDVKM. The CDR3 extends over 13 amino acids. The trim removed 7 bases at V and 4 bases at J, leaving 5 bases unmatched.

CDR3 protein: CASSSRGNQPQHF. Written as DNA, the CDR3 is TGTGCCAGCAGTTCCAGGGGCAATCAGCCCCAGCATTTT. The gene calls are TRBV27 and TRBJ1-5, with TRBD1 as a possible D gene (5 bases). V was trimmed by 4 bases and J by 2 bases, leaving 6 bases between them. The CDR3 loop spans 13 amino acids. CDR1 and CDR2 (germline): MNHEY, SMNVEV (reference sequence).

As concerns this clone: An end of the junction does not agree with germline; a read error may underlie this. The chain links TRBV29-1 to TRBJ2-7, with D unresolved. The CDR3 runs 12 residues. Per the germline V gene, CDR1 is SQVTM and CDR2 is ANQGSEA. CDR3 coding DNA: TGCAGCGCTGAACTGGGATCCTACGAGCAGTACTTC. Its translation is CSAELGSYEQYF.

The rearrangement links TRBV6-1 to TRBJ2-5; D may be TRBD1 (5 bases). The CDR3 covers 13 residues. The V end was cut by 4 bases, the J end by 5 bases, with 11 bases between. Germline CDR1 and CDR2: MNHNS and SASEGT. The CDR3 spells CASSVSGAETQYF. CDR3 sequence (DNA): TGTGCCAGCAGTGTTAGTGGGGCCGAGACCCAGTACTTC.

The CDR3 coding sequence is TGTGCCAGCAGCTCCGACGGCTACTATGGCTACACCTTC. It specifies CASSSDGYYGYTF. V is TRBV7-2 and J is TRBJ1-2; D gene unclear. V lost 4 bases, J lost 3 bases, and 9 bases lay in between. From germline, CDR1 is SGHTA and CDR2 FQGNSA. The CDR3 contains 13 residues.

The chain uses TRBV7-2 and TRBJ2-1; TRBD2 matches at 11 bases. V was pared by 2 bases and J by 6 bases, with 3 bases of the junction left unmatched. CDR1 and CDR2 (germline): SGHTA, FQGNSA. CDR3 size: 15 residues. CDR3 in amino acids: CASSLLAGGLNEQFF. For the CDR3, the DNA is TGTGCCAGCAGCTTATTAGCGGGGGGGCTCAATGAGCAGTTCTTC.

The chain couples TRBV4-2 to TRBJ2-1; the D is unclear. From germline, CDR1 is LGHNA and CDR2 YNFKEQ. The CDR3 loop spans 16 amino acids. The V end lost 1 base, the J end lost 5 bases, and 15 bases lay between the germline ends. CDR3 amino acids: CASSQAPYSLHNEQFF. The CDR3 DNA sequence: TGTGCCAGCAGCCAAGCCCCATATAGTTTGCACAATGAGCAGTTCTTC.

This sequence joins TRBV6-5 and TRBJ1-1; 7 nucleotides align to TRBD1. The germline V gene has CDR1 MNHEY and CDR2 SVGAGI. The CDR3 is made up of 15 amino acids. V lost 2 bases, J lost 1 base, and 4 bases stayed unmatched. CDR3 coding DNA: TGTGCCAGCAGTTACGTCGGGACAGAGAACACTGAAGCTTTCTTT. Translation gives CASSYVGTENTEAFF.

The chain joins TRBV5-4 to TRBJ2-7; possibly TRBD1 for D (7 bases). CDR1 is SGHNT and CDR2 is YYREEE in the germline V gene (reference sequence). V lost 4 bases and J 0 bases, leaving 14 bases between the germline ends. CDR3 length equals 15 residues. The CDR3 DNA sequence: TGTGCCAGCAGCCCCAGGGGGGAATCCTCCTACGAGCAGTACTTC. Amino acids: CASSPRGESSYEQYF.

This chain uses TRBV11-2 with TRBJ2-7, with D tentatively TRBD2 (6 bases). V gave up 5 bases and J gave up 3 bases, with 8 bases separating them. The germline gives CDR1 SGHAT, CDR2 FQNNGV. The CDR3 has 12 residues. CDR3 DNA: TGTGCCAGCAGCCGGGACTTCTACGAGCAGTACTTC. Protein: CASSRDFYEQYF. Full variable domain (remainder filled in from reference TRBV11-2 and TRBJ2-7): EAGVAQSPRYKIIEKRQSVAFWCNPISGHATLYWYQQILGQGPKLLIQFQNNGVVDDSQLPKDRFSAERLKGVDSTLKIQPAKLEDSAVYLCASSRDFYEQYFGPGTRLTVT.

The chain couples TRBV25-1 to TRBJ2-1; 9 bases fit TRBD2. The germline CDR1 and CDR2 sequences are MGHDK and SYGVNS. The CDR3 consists of 17 residues. V shed 3 bases, J shed 2 bases, and the junction held 8 bases outside the gene matches. The CDR3 nucleotides are TGTGCCAGCAGTGATCAGGCGGGGGGGGCGCCCTACAATGAGCAGTTCTTC. Protein product: CASSDQAGGAPYNEQFF.

The chain carries TRBV5-6 and TRBJ1-2; 8 bases line up with TRBD1. The V gene's germline CDR1 is SGHDT and CDR2 YYEEEE. The CDR3 is made up of 16 amino acids. V was pared by 0 bases and J by 1 base, with 5 bases of the junction left unmatched. CDR3 loop: CASSLDDRGHNYGYTF. The CDR3 nucleotides read TGTGCCAGCAGCTTGGACGACAGGGGACATAACTATGGCTACACCTTC.

J is TRBJ2-2 and V is TRBV27; TRBD2 might be the D (7 bases). Per germline, CDR1 MNHEY and CDR2 SMNVEV (reference sequence). V was trimmed by 5 bases and J by 6 bases, leaving 19 bases between them. This CDR3 spans 16 amino acids. CDR3 sequence (DNA): TGTGCCAGCAGTGCGGGGGCGCGAAGGTGGCCCGGGGAGCTGTTTTTT. Translating it yields CASSAGARRWPGELFF.

CDR3 coding DNA: TGTGCCAGCAATGTGAACAGGGACACTGAAGCTTTCTTT. Residues: CASNVNRDTEAFF. The chain carries TRBV6-5 and TRBJ1-1, with D possibly TRBD1 on 6 matching bases. V was shortened by 7 bases and J by 3 bases, with 12 bases between the two germline ends. The CDR3 length is 13 residues. CDR1 is MNHEY and CDR2 is SVGAGI in the germline V gene.

V gene TRBV5-4 combines with J gene TRBJ2-5, with D possibly matching TRBD2 (6 bases). V dropped 2 bases and J dropped 1 base, with 12 bases sitting between them. The CDR3 covers 15 residues. CDR1 and CDR2 (germline): SGHNT, YYREEE (reference sequence). CDR3 loop: CASSFGGVLQETQYF. CDR3 nucleotides: TGTGCCAGCAGCTTTGGCGGGGTCCTCCAAGAGACCCAGTACTTC.

J is TRBJ1-5 and V is TRBV15; 10 positions agree with TRBD1. This CDR3 spans 15 amino acids. The germline V gene has CDR1 LNHNV and CDR2 YYDKDF (reference sequence). The junction had 5 bases not matched to a gene; V was cut back by 0 bases and J by 9 bases. The CDR3 DNA sequence: TGTGCCACCAGCAGAGATAGGACAGGGGGTAGGCCCCAGCATTTT. Its protein is CATSRDRTGGRPQHF.

V is TRBV19 and J is TRBJ2-7, with D maybe TRBD1 (6 bases). The V gene lost 2 bases and the J gene lost 6 bases, with 23 bases spanning the gap. The CDR3 is 17 amino acids. Germline V CDR1 and CDR2: LNHDA, SQIVND (reference sequence). The CDR3 nucleotides read TGTGCCAGTAGTATAATAAGTCTTGGCAGGGGAATTTCCGAGCAGTACTTC. The encoded protein is CASSIISLGRGISEQYF. Together with reference TRBV19 and TRBJ2-7, the CDR3 gives the full variable domain: DGGITQSPKYLFRKEGQNVTLSCEQNLNHDAMYWYRQDPGQGLRLIYYSQIVNDFQKGDIAEGYSVSREKKESFPLTVTSAQKNPTAFYLCASSIISLGRGISEQYFGPGTRLTVT.

This clone was detected a few times. The chain has TRBV7-2 and TRBJ1-2, with TRBD1 matching over 10 bases. The CDR3 is 14 amino acids. Trimming removed 4 bases from V and 8 bases from J; junction bases left unmatched: 7. Germline V gene data show CDR1 as SGHTA and CDR2 as FQGNSA. CDR3: CASSSGTGDGGYTF. The CDR3 DNA reads TGTGCCAGCAGCTCCGGGACAGGGGACGGGGGCTACACCTTC.

V and J are TRBV28 and TRBJ1-6; D is undetermined. The germline V gene encodes CDR1 MDHEN and CDR2 SYDVKM. There are 12 residues in the CDR3. The V end lost 4 bases, the J end lost 6 bases, and 4 bases lay between the germline ends. The CDR3 is CASSSGNSPLHF. The CDR3 nucleotides read TGTGCCAGCAGTTCGGGTAATTCACCCCTCCACTTT.